The next 9 T cell receptor beta chains were all read from a single sample in a study of T cell therapy after organ transplantation. TCRdb's copy holds only in-frame clones and misses some; the assay was immunoSEQ multiplex PCR. The data show 15,000 to 20,000 clones, over 75% seen once. Their cognate antigens are unknown. Indicated time point: 20-29 weeks after completion of therapy. This material consisted of CD8+ T cells from blood, taken after autologous CMV-specific T cell therapy. These receptors originate from a human patient who had received a solid organ transplant and had CMV disease. The graft donor may have given rise to some T cells.

The genes are TRBV6-1 and TRBJ1-5, with a weak D call TRBD1 (5 bases). There are 13 residues in the CDR3. The V end was cut by 5 bases, the J end by 5 bases, with 10 bases between. Looked up from germline, CDR1 is MNHNS and CDR2 is SASEGT. CDR3 residues: CASSIQGYQPQHF. The CDR3, as DNA: TGTGCCAGCAGTATCCAGGGCTATCAGCCCCAGCATTTT.

V is TRBV10-3 and J is TRBJ2-5; tentatively, D is TRBD2 (5 bases). Germline V gene lookup returns CDR1 ENHRY and CDR2 SYGVKD. The V and J ends lost 4 bases and 11 bases respectively, with 17 bases between them. The CDR3 covers 13 residues. This chain's CDR3 is CAISVGLASEQYF. As DNA, the CDR3 is TGTGCCATCAGTGTAGGTTTAGCGTCGGAGCAGTACTTC.

V and J are TRBV18 and TRBJ2-3; D is possibly TRBD2 (7 bases). V lost 2 bases to trimming and J lost 5 bases, with 14 bases between them. Germline values: CDR1 KGHSH, CDR2 LQKENI. The CDR3 extends over 15 amino acids. This CDR3 is CASSPAGAPGDTQYF. Written as DNA, the CDR3 is TGTGCCAGCTCACCAGCGGGGGCCCCGGGAGATACGCAGTATTTT.

This clone is deemed large. This chain uses TRBV10-3 with TRBJ1-2; D call uncertain. The CDR3 spans 13 residues. CDR1 is ENHRY, CDR2 SYGVKD, per germline. V was pared by 7 bases and J by 4 bases, with 13 bases between. CDR3 coding DNA: TGTGCCATCAAGGCGGGGAGCCGCTATGGCTACACCTTC. Amino acid sequence: CAIKAGSRYGYTF.

This clone was counted a few times. The J gene is TRBJ1-1, the V gene TRBV5-6; 9 bases align to TRBD1. Germline values: CDR1 SGHDT, CDR2 YYEEEE. This CDR3 has 17 residues. The V segment lost 0 bases and the J segment 0 bases; nucleotides outside the gene matches: 6. The CDR3 here is CASSLVGTGSVNTEAFF. In DNA form, the CDR3 reads TGTGCCAGCAGCTTGGTAGGGACAGGGAGCGTGAACACTGAAGCTTTCTTT.

The J gene is TRBJ1-1, the V gene TRBV30; D gene unclear. This CDR3 has 14 amino acids. CDR1 GTSNPN and CDR2 SVGIG come from the germline V gene (reference sequence). Trimming took 6 bases from V and 4 from J, leaving 18 bases between them. The DNA for the CDR3 is TGTGCCTGCCCGAAAGGGAGGGAGAGCACTGAAGCTTTCTTT. It translates to CACPKGRESTEAFF.

The chain links TRBV25-1 to TRBJ1-4; D may be TRBD1 (5 bases). Between the trimmed V and J ends, which lost 5 bases and 6 bases, there was a span of 13 bases. The length of the CDR3 is 14 residues. Germline V gene sequence: CDR1 MGHDK, CDR2 SYGVNS. CDR3 coding DNA: TGTGCCAGCAGTTATGGGGGAGGGGATGAAAAACTGTTTTTT. Translating it yields CASSYGGGDEKLFF.

The gene calls are TRBV27 and TRBJ1-2, with TRBD1 matching 8 bases. There are 13 residues in the CDR3. In germline, CDR1 is MNHEY, CDR2 SMNVEV (reference sequence). V shed 3 bases, J shed 5 bases, and the junction held 2 bases outside the gene matches. CDR3 residues: CASSFGTGYGYTF. CDR3 sequence (DNA): TGTGCCAGCAGTTTCGGGACAGGTTATGGCTACACCTTC.

The genes are TRBV7-9 and TRBJ2-3; no clear D. Deletions cut 3 bases from V and 4 bases from J, with 11 bases between. The V gene's germline CDR1 is SEHNR and CDR2 FQNEAQ (reference sequence). This CDR3 has 14 amino acids. CDR3 bases: TGTGCCAGCAGCTTGCCCGGGTACGCAGATACGCAGTATTTT. It is translated as CASSLPGYADTQYF.